This entry lists 11 T cell receptor beta chains sequenced from one sample in a study of blood T cell repertoires in COVID-19. The table came from immunoSEQ multiplex PCR; TCRdb's copy has only in-frame clones and leaves some out. Of approximately 250,000 clones in the sample, more than 75% are singletons; the top ten hold around 0.96%. The sample comprised peripheral blood. The origin of the receptors is a man aged 40-50 years with acute or convalescent COVID-19.

The rearrangement uses TRBV4-2 and TRBJ1-1, with D maybe TRBD1 (6 bases). In germline, CDR1 is LGHNA, CDR2 YNFKEQ. V gave up 1 base and J gave up 1 base, with 13 bases separating them. This CDR3 is 16 amino acids long. CDR3 sequence (DNA): TGTGCCAGCAGCCAAGTATTGGGGGCCACGAACACTGAAGCTTTCTTT. The encoded protein is CASSQVLGATNTEAFF.

The rearrangement links TRBV5-1 to TRBJ1-5; D possibly corresponds to TRBD1 (6 bases). The germline CDR1 and CDR2 sequences are SGHRS and YFSETQ. This CDR3 comprises 15 residues. Trimming shortened V by 2 bases and J by 3 bases, and 12 bases separated the two germline ends. In DNA, the CDR3 is TGCGCCAGCAGCTTATTTGGGGACAACAATCAGCCCCAGCATTTT. This gives the protein CASSLFGDNNQPQHF.

The chain couples TRBV24-1 to TRBJ2-2, with TRBD1 matching 7 bases. The CDR3 runs 14 residues. The V gene end was trimmed by 8 bases and the J gene end by 3 bases; junction bases not matched to a gene: 5. CDR1 KGHDR and CDR2 SFDVKD come from the germline V gene. The CDR3 bases are TGTGCCACCAATAAGGGGGCCGACACCGGGGAGCTGTTTTTT. Translated: CATNKGADTGELFF.

The J gene is TRBJ1-2, the V gene TRBV7-9; 8 bases map to TRBD1. This CDR3 has 16 amino acids. After removal of 2 bases from V and 2 bases from J, the junction contained 7 bases not matched to a gene. Germline CDR1 and CDR2: SEHNR and FQNEAQ (reference sequence). The CDR3, as DNA: TGTGCCAGCAGCTTATCCGGCACAGGGGGAAACTATGGCTACACCTTC. Its protein is CASSLSGTGGNYGYTF.

Concerning this clone itself: At the DNA level, this CDR3 is encoded by other sequences in the same sample as well. V usage is TRBV5-1 and J usage is TRBJ1-1; TRBD1 agrees at 10 bases. V gave up 4 bases and J gave up 3 bases; unmatched junction bases: 6. Germline CDR1 is SGHRS and CDR2 is YFSETQ. The length of the CDR3 is 15 residues. CDR3 DNA sequence: TGCGCCAGCAGCCCCCGGACAGGGGGTGACACTGAAGCTTTCTTT. This translates into CASSPRTGGDTEAFF.

The chain links TRBV2 to TRBJ1-1; possible D gene TRBD1, 5 bases. The germline V and J ends were trimmed by 7 bases and 3 bases, with 21 bases remaining between them. CDR3 size: 16 residues. Germline V lookup: CDR1 SNHLY, CDR2 FYNNEI. This chain's CDR3 is CASIPRAAIRDTEAFF. In DNA form, the CDR3 reads TGTGCCAGCATCCCCAGGGCTGCCATCCGGGACACTGAAGCTTTCTTT.

With respect to this clone: A read error may account for a junction end that differs from germline. V gene TRBV9 combines with J gene TRBJ2-1, with 10 positions matching TRBD2. The CDR3 is 13 amino acids. Germline CDR1 reads SGDLS; CDR2 reads YYNGEE. CDR3 DNA sequence: TGTGCCAGCAGCGTCAGCCTAGCGGGGGACCAGCTCTTC. Translating gives CASSVSLAGDQLF. The full variable domain, completed using reference TRBV9 and TRBJ2-1, is DSGVTQTPKHLITATGQRVTLRCSPRSGDLSVYWYQQSLDQGLQFLIQYYNGEERAKGNILERFSAQQFPDLHSELNLSSLELGDSALYFCASSVSLAGDQLFGPGTRLTVL.

This chain joins TRBV7-2 and TRBJ1-5; maybe TRBD1 (5 bases). CDR1 SGHTA and CDR2 FQGNSA come from the germline V gene. The ends were cut back, 1 base at V and 6 bases at J, with 13 bases in the middle. The CDR3 has 15 residues. The CDR3: CASSLVWGEGQPQHF. Written as DNA, the CDR3 is TGTGCCAGCAGCTTAGTCTGGGGGGAGGGTCAGCCCCAGCATTTT.

The genes are TRBV10-2 and TRBJ2-5; 13 bases agree with TRBD2. V was clipped by 6 bases and J by 7 bases; unmatched bases: 8. CDR1 and CDR2 (germline): WSHSY, SAAADI. The CDR3 is 15 residues long. CDR3 bases: TGCGCCAGCAGACTCGGACTAGCGGGGGTTCCGACCCAGTACTTC. Translating it yields CASRLGLAGVPTQYF.

In DNA, the CDR3 is TGCGCCAGCAGCTTCACAGGGTTAGTTGCTGAAGCTTTCTTT. It translates to CASSFTGLVAEAFF. J is TRBJ1-1 and V is TRBV5-1; weak D call: TRBD1 (6 bases). CDR1 is SGHRS and CDR2 is YFSETQ in the germline V gene. This CDR3 is built from 14 residues. Trimming shortened V by 2 bases and J by 6 bases, and 14 bases separated the two germline ends.

The chain employs TRBV7-6 and TRBJ1-1; no clear D gene. Trimming took 4 bases from V and 7 from J, leaving 16 bases between them. This CDR3 has 14 residues. Germline V CDR1 and CDR2: SGHVS, FNYEAQ. CDR3 bases: TGTGCCAGCAGCTCCTCCGCGGGGTATAGTGAAGCTTTCTTT. This translates into CASSSSAGYSEAFF. Supplemented by reference TRBV7-6 and TRBJ1-1, the full variable domain reads GAGVSQSPRYKVTKRGQDVALRCDPISGHVSLYWYRQALGQGPEFLTYFNYEAQQDKSGLPNDRFSAERPEGSISTLTIQRTEQRDSAMYRCASSSSAGYSEAFFGQGTRLTVV.